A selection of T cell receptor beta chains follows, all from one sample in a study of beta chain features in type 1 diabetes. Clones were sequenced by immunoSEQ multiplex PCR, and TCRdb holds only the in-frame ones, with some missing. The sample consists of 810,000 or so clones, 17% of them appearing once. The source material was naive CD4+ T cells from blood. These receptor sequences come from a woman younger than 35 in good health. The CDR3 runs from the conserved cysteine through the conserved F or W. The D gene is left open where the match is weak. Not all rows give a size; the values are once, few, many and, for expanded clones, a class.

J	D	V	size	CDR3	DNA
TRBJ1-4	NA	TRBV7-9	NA	CASSSPGFREKLFF	TGTGCCAGCAGCTCTCCTGGTTTCCGCGAAAAACTGTTTTTT
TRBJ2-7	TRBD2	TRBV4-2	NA	CASSPRGLAGTYEQYF	TGTGCCAGCAGCCCCCGGGGACTAGCGGGAACCTACGAGCAGTACTTC
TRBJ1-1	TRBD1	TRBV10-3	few	CAISDRDRMNTEAFF	TGTGCCATCAGTGACCGGGACAGAATGAACACTGAAGCTTTCTTT
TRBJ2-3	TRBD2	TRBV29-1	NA	CSVEDIAGDADTQYF	TGCAGCGTCGAAGATATAGCGGGAGACGCAGATACGCAGTATTTT
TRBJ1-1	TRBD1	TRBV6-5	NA	CASSSMDREAFF	TGTGCCAGCAGTTCGATGGACAGGGAGGCTTTCTTT
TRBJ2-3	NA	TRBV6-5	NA	CASSPIRTDTQYF	TGTGCCAGCAGTCCGATACGCACAGATACGCAGTATTTT
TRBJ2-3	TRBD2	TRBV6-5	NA	CASSFRGGTDTQYF	TGTGCCAGCAGTTTCCGGGGGGGCACAGATACGCAGTATTTT
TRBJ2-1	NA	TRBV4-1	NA	CASSQTGTYYNEQFF	TGCGCCAGCAGCCAAACCGGGACTTATTACAATGAGCAGTTCTTC
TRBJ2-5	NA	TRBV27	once	CASSLLGLKQETQYF	TGTGCCAGCAGTTTACTCGGACTAAAACAAGAGACCCAGTACTTC
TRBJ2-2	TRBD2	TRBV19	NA	CASRPPGGGTGELFF	TGTGCCAGTAGACCACCGGGAGGGGGGACCGGGGAGCTGTTTTTT
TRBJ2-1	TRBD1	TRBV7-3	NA	CASRKTGGAGNEQFF	TGTGCCAGCAGAAAAACAGGGGGCGCAGGAAATGAGCAGTTCTTC
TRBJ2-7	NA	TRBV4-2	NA	CASSQGVTRGALYEQYF	TGTGCCAGCAGCCAAGGGGTGACCAGGGGAGCCTTATACGAGCAGTACTTC
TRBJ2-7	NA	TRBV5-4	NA	CASSLLDTVYEQYF	TGTGCCAGCAGCTTGTTAGATACGGTCTACGAGCAGTACTTC
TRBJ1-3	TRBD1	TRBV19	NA	CASSISRDSAYSGNTIYF	TGTGCCAGTAGTATAAGCCGGGACAGCGCATACTCTGGAAACACCATATATTTT
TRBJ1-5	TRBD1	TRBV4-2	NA	CASSIDRVDQPQHF	TGTGCCAGCAGCATCGACAGGGTCGACCAGCCCCAGCATTTT
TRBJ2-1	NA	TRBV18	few	CASSPDSSSEQFF	TGTGCCAGCTCACCAGACTCGTCTTCGGAGCAGTTCTTC
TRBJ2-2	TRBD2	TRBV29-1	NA	CSVRLAGVRGELFF	TGCAGCGTGAGACTAGCGGGAGTAAGGGGGGAGCTGTTTTTT
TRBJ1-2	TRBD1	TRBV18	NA	CASSPGQVDFYGYTF	TGTGCCAGCTCACCCGGACAGGTCGATTTCTATGGCTACACCTTC
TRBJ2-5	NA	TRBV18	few	CASSPAVQETQYF	TGTGCCAGCTCACCAGCAGTTCAAGAGACCCAGTACTTC
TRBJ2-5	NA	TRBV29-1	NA	CSVVPTQETQYF	TGCAGCGTTGTGCCCACCCAAGAGACCCAGTACTTC
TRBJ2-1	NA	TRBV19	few	CASSMPGAYNEQFF	TGTGCCAGTAGTATGCCGGGAGCCTACAATGAGCAGTTCTTC
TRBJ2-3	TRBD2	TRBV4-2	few	CASRSRLAGGVVRDTQYF	TGTGCCAGCCGATCAAGACTAGCGGGAGGGGTGGTGCGAGATACGCAGTATTTT
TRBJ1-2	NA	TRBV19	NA	CASTPPPGTDYGYTF	TGTGCCAGTACCCCACCCCCCGGGACGGATTATGGCTACACCTTC
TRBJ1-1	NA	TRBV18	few	CASSVRDEAFF	TGTGCCAGCTCGGTTAGAGATGAAGCTTTCTTT
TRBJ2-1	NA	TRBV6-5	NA	CASSYLDEQFF	TGTGCCAGCAGTTACTTGGATGAGCAGTTCTTC
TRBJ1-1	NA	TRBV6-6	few	CASSDSPDTEAFF	TGTGCCAGCAGTGACAGTCCTGACACTGAAGCTTTCTTT
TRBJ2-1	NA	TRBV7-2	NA	CASSLRGFDEQFF	TGTGCCAGCAGCTTACGAGGGTTTGATGAGCAGTTCTTC
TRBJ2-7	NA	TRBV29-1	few	CSLSRAGRGSYEQYF	TGCAGCCTAAGCCGCGCAGGAAGAGGGTCCTACGAGCAGTACTTC
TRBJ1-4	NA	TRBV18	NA	CASSPYAGNEKLFF	TGTGCCAGCTCACCATATGCGGGGAATGAAAAACTGTTTTTT
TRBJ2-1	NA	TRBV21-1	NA	CASSKASPRDRDYNEQFF	TGTGCCAGCAGCAAAGCCTCGCCCCGGGACAGGGACTACAATGAGCAGTTCTTC
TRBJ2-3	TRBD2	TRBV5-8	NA	CASSMGLAGSDTQYF	TGTGCCAGCAGCATGGGACTAGCGGGATCAGATACGCAGTATTTT
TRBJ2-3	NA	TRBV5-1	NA	CASSLVRGRTDTQYF	TGCGCCAGCAGCTTGGTTCGGGGGAGGACAGATACGCAGTATTTT
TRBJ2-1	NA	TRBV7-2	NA	CASSLAARLGEQFF	TGTGCCAGCAGCTTAGCGGCCCGGTTGGGCGAGCAGTTCTTC
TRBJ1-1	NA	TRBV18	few	CASSPSTGAGAFF	TGTGCCAGCTCACCATCTACCGGGGCGGGCGCTTTCTTT
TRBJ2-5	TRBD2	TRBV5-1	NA	CASSMGSGSPETQYF	TGCGCCAGCAGCATGGGTAGCGGGAGCCCAGAGACCCAGTACTTC
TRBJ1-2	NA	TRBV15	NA	CATSRVGGSNYGYTF	TGTGCCACCAGCAGAGTTGGCGGCTCTAACTATGGCTACACCTTC
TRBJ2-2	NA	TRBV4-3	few	CASSQGGTGELFF	TGCGCCAGCAGCCAAGGCGGGACCGGGGAGCTGTTTTTT
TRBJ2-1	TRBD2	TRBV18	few	CASSPELAGGGEQFF	TGTGCCAGCTCACCTGAACTAGCGGGAGGCGGTGAGCAGTTCTTC
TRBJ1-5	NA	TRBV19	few	CASSIVHQPQHF	TGTGCCAGTAGTATTGTGCATCAGCCCCAGCATTTT
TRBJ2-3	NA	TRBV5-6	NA	CASSLGRVGNTQYF	TGTGCCAGCAGCTTGGGAAGGGTTGGAAATACGCAGTATTTT
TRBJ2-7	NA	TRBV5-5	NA	CASSLTSAHEQYF	TGTGCCAGCAGCTTGACGAGCGCACACGAGCAGTACTTC
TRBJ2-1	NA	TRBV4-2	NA	CASSQEPGPEQFF	TGTGCCAGCAGCCAAGAACCCGGGCCTGAGCAGTTCTTC
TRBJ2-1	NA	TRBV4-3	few	CASSQGPDGSAYNEQFF	TGCGCCAGCAGCCAAGGCCCCGACGGCAGTGCCTACAATGAGCAGTTCTTC
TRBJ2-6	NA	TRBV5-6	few	CASSLSSYSGANVLTF	TGTGCCAGCAGCTTGAGCAGCTACTCTGGGGCCAACGTCCTGACTTTC
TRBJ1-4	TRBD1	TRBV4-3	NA	CASSQEYVHRGSATNEKLFF	TGCGCCAGCAGCCAAGAGTACGTGCACAGGGGGAGTGCAACTAATGAAAAACTGTTTTTT
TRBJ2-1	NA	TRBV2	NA	CASRRLLSYNEQFF	TGTGCCAGCAGGAGGCTTTTGTCCTACAATGAGCAGTTCTTC
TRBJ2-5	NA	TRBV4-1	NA	CASSQGVSETQYF	TGCGCCAGCAGCCAAGGCGTATCAGAGACCCAGTACTTC
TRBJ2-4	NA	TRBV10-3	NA	CAISESTNIQYF	TGTGCCATCAGTGAGTCGACGAACATTCAGTACTTC
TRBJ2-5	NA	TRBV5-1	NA	CASSLKTKLGSQETQYF	TGCGCCAGCAGCCTTAAAACGAAGCTAGGTAGCCAAGAGACCCAGTACTTC
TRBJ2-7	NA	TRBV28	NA	CASSRQGYEQYF	TGTGCCAGCAGCAGGCAGGGCTACGAGCAGTACTTC
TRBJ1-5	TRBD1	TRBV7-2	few	CASSLDRGRYQPQHF	TGTGCCAGCAGCCTGGACAGGGGGAGGTATCAGCCCCAGCATTTT